This T cell receptor (beta chain) was identified in a study of blood T cell repertoires in COVID-19. Looking at the study overall: Samples of COVID-19 (acute and convalescent) were obtained from the United States, Italy and Spain. PBMCs, B-cell-depleted T cells, or T cells were the source of the cDNA or gDNA that made up the material.

Original analysis: The authors estimated nucleated cell counts from reference gene primer amplification. Clones were sequenced by immunoSEQ multiplex PCR, and TCRdb holds only the in-frame ones, with some missing. The V and J calls and the clone size are those of that table, but D and trimming were determined from the DNA. The sample contains 45,000 to 55,000 clones, more than 80% of which appear only once. Per germline, CDR1 SGHVS and CDR2 FQNEAQ. The CDR3 runs 15 residues. The V end lost 5 bases, the J end lost 1 base, and 14 bases lay between the germline ends. The specimen sequenced was peripheral blood. The chain recombines TRBV7-8 with TRBJ1-1; a weak D match, TRBD1 (6 bases). The source of this sequence is a human donor in a cohort sampled during active COVID-19. The CDR3 reads CASSPGGGENTEAFF. CDR3 DNA: TGTGCCAGCAGCCCCGGGGGGGGCGAGAACACTGAAGCTTTCTTT.